The rows below give T cell receptor beta chains drawn from one sample of a study of early T cells in non-severe SARS-CoV-2 infection. TCRdb independently ran MiXCR on the 5' RACE reads; one entry per CDR3 protein. The data contain over 30,000 distinct CDR3 sequences, approximately 8% of them singletons. The sequenced sample was whole blood, obtained at baseline. Receptors were obtained from an adult who was a healthcare worker with PCR-confirmed SARS-CoV-2 infection or an uninfected control (not recorded which). Both conserved end residues are trimmed from each CDR3. Some rows have no size entry. The others give once, few or many, or a class for an expanded clone.

clone_size | v_call | cdr3_aa
- | TRBV5-1 | ASGGQHGDTQY
- | TRBV10-1 | ASSEQGPDTEAF
- | TRBV18 | ASSPMTAVTNYGYT
many | TRBV2 | ASRGGTGSQPQH
many | TRBV11-2 | ASNLEVGTVNSPLH
many | TRBV28 | ASSLSSGTGPREAF
- | TRBV2 | ASSQGGGWAPNEKLF
many | TRBV4-1 | ASSEEQMNTEAF
few | TRBV6-1 | ASSRPVGGQETQY
medium-sized | TRBV6-5 | ASSRTVDTDTQY
- | TRBV7-2 | ASSPRAGGTDTQY
- | TRBV20-1 | SARGQGRGANVLT
- | TRBV10-2 | ASKYAVHDYGYT
many | TRBV7-2 | ASSVGQINQPQH
many | TRBV28 | ASSFWGRVPNEQF
many | TRBV6-5 | ASSRFPVGETQY
- | TRBV19 | ASSNLRGRGYNEQF
few | TRBV12-3/TRBV12-4 | ASTLGNENTEAF
many | TRBV6-1 | ASSEAVQEFSTDTQY
medium-sized | TRBV20-1 | SAPLAGDLNEKLF
many | TRBV30 | AWSGDSAGGFYNSPLH
many | TRBV10-3 | AISTGGNEQF
- | TRBV12-3/TRBV12-4 | ASSQQGVHTQY
- | TRBV18 | ASSPESEENQPQH
many | TRBV3-1 | ASSHGNNQPQH
- | TRBV12-3/TRBV12-4 | ASSLDLNTEAF
many | TRBV4-2 | ASSPGQELEAF